The 5 T cell receptor beta chains presented below share a single source sample, sequenced in a study of blood T cell repertoires in COVID-19. Sequenced by immunoSEQ multiplex PCR; TCRdb stores in-frame clones only, minus some. The table shows under 450,000 clones, with 83% occurring only once. Source material: PBMCs or T cells enriched from blood (not recorded which). The receptors originated from a woman in her 50s who had recovered from COVID-19.

The chain has TRBV7-2 and TRBJ2-7; 10 bases are shared with TRBD2. Trimming removed 2 bases from V and 2 bases from J; junction bases left unmatched: 6. This CDR3 has 16 amino acids. Per the germline V gene, CDR1 is SGHTA and CDR2 is FQGNSA. CDR3 region: CASSLPVAGGPYEQYF. The CDR3 nucleotides are TGTGCCAGCAGCTTACCGGTAGCGGGGGGCCCCTACGAGCAGTACTTC.

The chain uses TRBV5-1 and TRBJ2-2; D remains unclear. This CDR3 has 15 residues. Germline V CDR1 and CDR2: SGHRS, YFSETQ. The V and J ends lost 5 bases and 1 base respectively, with 12 bases between them. The CDR3 loop is CASRSAGRNTGELFF. CDR3 DNA sequence: TGCGCCAGCAGATCCGCAGGCCGGAACACCGGGGAGCTGTTTTTT.

The chain links TRBV19 to TRBJ2-2; D is unresolved. The CDR3 sequence is 13 residues long. The V gene lost 3 bases and the J gene lost 5 bases, with 7 bases spanning the gap. Per the germline V gene, CDR1 is LNHDA and CDR2 is SQIVND (reference sequence). CDR3 loop: CASSITVTGELFF. For the CDR3, the DNA is TGTGCCAGTAGTATTACAGTGACCGGGGAGCTGTTTTTT.

The chain joins TRBV7-9 to TRBJ1-3; D uncertain. Trimming stripped 3 bases from V and 4 bases from J, with 10 bases between. This CDR3 region has 14 residues. The V gene's germline CDR1 is SEHNR and CDR2 FQNEAQ (reference sequence). In DNA, the CDR3 is TGTGCCAGCAGCTTGACCGGAGGAGGAAACACCATATATTTT. Protein sequence: CASSLTGGGNTIYF.

The chain recombines TRBV5-5 with TRBJ1-1; tentatively, D is TRBD1 (6 bases). Trimming took 4 bases from V and 1 from J, leaving 8 bases between them. CDR1 SGHKS and CDR2 YYEKEE come from the germline V gene (reference sequence). The CDR3 sequence is 13 residues long. The CDR3 loop is CASSGTPNTEAFF. CDR3 nucleotide sequence: TGTGCCAGCAGCGGGACACCGAACACTGAAGCTTTCTTT. The full variable domain, its missing parts supplied by reference TRBV5-5 and TRBJ1-1, is DAGVTQSPTHLIKTRGQQVTLRCSPISGHKSVSWYQQVLGQGPQFIFQYYEKEERGRGNFPDRFSARQFPNYSSELNVNALLLGDSALYLCASSGTPNTEAFFGQGTRLTVV.